This entry concerns a single T cell receptor (beta chain). Authors' analysis steps: By means of reference gene primer amplification, nucleated cell counts were estimated. TCRdb's copy holds only in-frame clones and misses some; the assay was immunoSEQ multiplex PCR. That table furnishes V, J and clone size, whereas the DNA furnished D and trimming. The sample has about 170,000 clones, 80% to 95% seen once. The data are from a study of blood T cell repertoires in COVID-19. Study at large: From the United States, Italy and Spain came samples of acute and convalescent COVID-19. The analysed material was cDNA or gDNA that came from T cells, B-cell-depleted T cells, or PBMCs.

Trimming at V came to 3 bases and at J to 5 bases, leaving 5 bases not matched to a gene. The CDR3 runs 15 residues. Germline V CDR1 and CDR2: DFQATT, SNEGSKA (reference sequence). Source material: peripheral blood. The gene calls are TRBV20-1 and TRBJ2-1, with 12 bases matching TRBD2. The TCR originated in a woman between 50 and 59 years old with acute or convalescent COVID-19. The chain's CDR3 is CSASKLAGGHNEQFF. The CDR3 region has the DNA TGCAGTGCTAGTAAACTAGCGGGGGGACACAATGAGCAGTTCTTC.